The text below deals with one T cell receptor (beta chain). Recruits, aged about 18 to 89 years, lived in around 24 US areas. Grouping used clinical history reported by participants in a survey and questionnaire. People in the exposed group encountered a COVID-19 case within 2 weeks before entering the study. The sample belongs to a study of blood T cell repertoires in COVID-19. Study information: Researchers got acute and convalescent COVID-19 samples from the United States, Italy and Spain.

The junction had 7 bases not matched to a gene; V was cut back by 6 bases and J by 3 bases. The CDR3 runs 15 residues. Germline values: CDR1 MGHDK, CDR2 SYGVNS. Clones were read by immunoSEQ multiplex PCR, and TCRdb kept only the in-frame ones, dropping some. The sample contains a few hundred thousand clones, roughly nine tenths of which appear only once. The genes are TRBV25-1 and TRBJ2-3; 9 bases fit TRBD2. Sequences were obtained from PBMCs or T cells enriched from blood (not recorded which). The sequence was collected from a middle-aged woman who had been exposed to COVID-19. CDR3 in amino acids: CASSVSGSVTDTQYF. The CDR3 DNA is TGTGCCAGCAGCGTTAGCGGGAGTGTAACAGATACGCAGTATTTT.